Each of the 25 T cell receptor beta chains below was sequenced from the same sample in a study of immune cell composition in non-small cell lung cancer. The table came from immunoSEQ multiplex PCR; TCRdb's copy has only in-frame clones and leaves some out. The repertoire holds about 3,700 clones, with almost 70% as singletons. Sequenced sample: lung tumor tissue. Every receptor here comes from a human donor with non-small cell lung cancer.

This clone qualifies as large (0.1 to 1%). The V gene is TRBV19, the J gene TRBJ2-7, with 7 bases that match TRBD1. Germline CDR1 LNHDA, CDR2 SQIVND (reference sequence). Trimming took 7 bases from V and 0 from J; bases not matched to a gene: 9. The CDR3 consists of 15 residues. The CDR3 here is CASTAGTESSYEQYF. The CDR3 DNA reads TGTGCCAGTACAGCCGGGACAGAGAGCTCCTACGAGCAGTACTTC.

The rearrangement joins TRBV29-1 to TRBJ1-4; D gene uncertain. The CDR3 runs 11 residues. Germline values: CDR1 SQVTM, CDR2 ANQGSEA. V was trimmed by 3 bases and J by 5 bases, leaving 4 bases between them. The CDR3 DNA sequence: TGCAGCGTTGACGAGAATGAAAAACTGTTTTTT. This codes for CSVDENEKLFF.

The CDR3 DNA sequence: TGTGCCAGCTCACCCGCACAGGGGAGGTCTAATGAAAAACTGTTTTTT. This translates into CASSPAQGRSNEKLFF. The gene calls are TRBV18 and TRBJ1-4; 7 bases are shared with TRBD1. The V gene end was trimmed by 3 bases and the J gene end by 3 bases; junction bases not matched to a gene: 7. The CDR3 has 16 residues. The V gene's germline CDR1 is KGHSH and CDR2 LQKENI.

The chain is built from TRBV5-1 and TRBJ1-1; 9 nucleotides match TRBD1. Germline CDR1 reads SGHRS; CDR2 reads YFSETQ. This CDR3 has 14 residues. J was trimmed by 5 bases and V by 4 bases; bases with no gene match: 6. The CDR3 DNA reads TGCGCCAGCAGCATGGGACAGGGAGAAACTGAAGCTTTCTTT. Translation: CASSMGQGETEAFF.

The chain recombines TRBV6-5 with TRBJ1-2; D call uncertain. This CDR3 is built from 14 residues. Germline values: CDR1 MNHEY, CDR2 SVGAGI. V dropped 3 bases and J dropped 1 base, with 9 bases sitting between them. In DNA, the CDR3 is TGTGCCAGCAGTTATGGCAGGTTTAACTATGGCTACACCTTC. Amino acids: CASSYGRFNYGYTF.

This clone is labeled medium-sized. The chain combines TRBV18 with TRBJ1-5, with 9 bases that match TRBD1. Losses at the gene ends were 4 bases for V and 6 bases for J; bases not matched to a gene: 4. CDR3 length equals 14 residues. CDR1 is KGHSH, CDR2 LQKENI, per germline. DNA of the CDR3: TGTGCCAGCTCACGTTTGGACAGGGGTCAGCCCCAGCATTTT. Its translation: CASSRLDRGQPQHF.

This clone came up once. The chain carries TRBV7-2 and TRBJ2-1; D may be TRBD1 (6 bases). Deletions cut 7 bases from V and 3 bases from J, with 13 bases between. Per the germline V gene, CDR1 is SGHTA and CDR2 is FQGNSA. This CDR3 is built from 14 residues. The CDR3 coding sequence is TGTGCCAGCACCCATGGGGGCAGCTACAATGAGCAGTTCTTC. Protein: CASTHGGSYNEQFF.

This chain links TRBV5-1 with TRBJ2-7; 8 nucleotides match TRBD1. The CDR3 runs to 16 residues. With V trimmed by 4 bases and J by 2 bases, 11 bases remained unmatched. The germline gives CDR1 SGHRS, CDR2 YFSETQ. The CDR3 is CASSPRLGQVTYEQYF. CDR3 DNA: TGCGCCAGCAGCCCCCGGCTGGGACAGGTGACCTACGAGCAGTACTTC.

The chain is built from TRBV11-3 and TRBJ1-1, with D unresolved. The CDR3 length is 13 residues. V shed 2 bases and J shed 7 bases, with 11 bases lying between them. CDR1 and CDR2 (germline): SGHNT, YENEEA. CDR3 in amino acids: CASSLLVHSEAFF. CDR3 sequence (DNA): TGTGCCAGCAGCTTACTGGTACACAGTGAAGCTTTCTTT.

The table lists this clone with a few counts. The chain carries TRBV7-9 and TRBJ2-5, with a possible D match to TRBD1 (5 bases). Trimming removed 5 bases from V and 5 bases from J, with 15 bases in between. This CDR3 spans 14 amino acids. Germline V gene sequence: CDR1 SEHNR, CDR2 FQNEAQ (reference sequence). The CDR3 DNA reads TGTGCCAGCAGCCCTCGGGCAGGGCTCGAGACCCAGTACTTC. Translation gives CASSPRAGLETQYF. Drawing the rest from reference TRBV7-9 and TRBJ2-5, the complete variable domain is DTGVSQNPRHKITKRGQNVTFRCDPISEHNRLYWYRQTLGQGPEFLTYFQNEAQLEKSRLLSDRFSAERPKGSFSTLEIQRTEQGDSAMYLCASSPRAGLETQYFGPGTRLLVL.

The chain carries TRBV11-2 and TRBJ2-7; D possibly corresponds to TRBD1 (5 bases). V lost 2 bases, J lost 2 bases, and 16 bases lay in between. The CDR3 spans 16 residues. Germline V gene sequence: CDR1 SGHAT, CDR2 FQNNGV. The CDR3 DNA sequence: TGTGCCAGCAGCTTAACAAGGGGCACTTTCACCTACGAGCAGTACTTC. This gives the protein CASSLTRGTFTYEQYF.

This clone occurred once. The chain carries TRBV9 and TRBJ2-3; tentative D call: TRBD2 (6 bases). Germline V CDR1 and CDR2: SGDLS, YYNGEE. CDR3 length: 16 amino acids. V was cut by 0 bases and J by 2 bases, with 13 bases left in between. The DNA of the CDR3 is TGTGCCAGCAGCGTAGCTATAAGGGGACTCACAGATACGCAGTATTTT. This translates into CASSVAIRGLTDTQYF.

This chain connects TRBV7-9 to TRBJ1-1, with 9 bases aligning to TRBD1. Unmatched junction bases numbered 5, after V lost 5 bases and J lost 4 bases. The CDR3 spans 14 residues. The V gene's germline CDR1 is SEHNR and CDR2 FQNEAQ (reference sequence). The CDR3: CASSLTGGRTEAFF. The CDR3 DNA sequence: TGTGCCAGCAGCCTTACAGGGGGCCGCACTGAAGCTTTCTTT.

The chain joins TRBV7-2 to TRBJ2-7; D possibly corresponds to TRBD1 (5 bases). The germline CDR1 and CDR2 sequences are SGHTA and FQGNSA. The V gene lost 6 bases and the J gene lost 3 bases, with 12 bases spanning the gap. The CDR3 sequence is 13 residues long. The CDR3 DNA reads TGTGCCAGCAGACTAACCAGGGTCTACGAGCAGTACTTC. Translated, it gives CASRLTRVYEQYF. Full variable domain (remainder filled in from reference TRBV7-2 and TRBJ2-7): GAGVSQSPSNKVTEKGKDVELRCDPISGHTALYWYRQSLGQGLEFLIYFQGNSAPDKSGLPSDRFSAERTGGSVSTLTIQRTQQEDSAVYLCASRLTRVYEQYFGPGTRLTVT.

By share of the sample, this clone is large. The V and J genes are TRBV5-6 and TRBJ1-5, with D maybe TRBD1 (5 bases). The germline CDR1 and CDR2 sequences are SGHDT and YYEEEE. Trimming stripped 4 bases from V and 5 bases from J, with 13 bases between. There are 14 residues in the CDR3. CDR3 nucleotide sequence: TGTGCCAGCAGCGGGGACTCGGGGGATCAGCCCCAGCATTTT. Translated, it gives CASSGDSGDQPQHF.

This clone was detected a few times. This chain links TRBV28 with TRBJ2-7; D gene unclear. Germline V lookup: CDR1 MDHEN, CDR2 SYDVKM. The CDR3 length is 11 residues. Trimming cost V 0 bases and J 7 bases, with 4 bases left between them. The CDR3, as DNA: TGTGCCAGCAGTTTATGGCTAGAGCAGTACTTC. Translating it yields CASSLWLEQYF.

The chain combines TRBV27 with TRBJ1-6, with 9 bases that match TRBD1. Germline CDR1 MNHEY, CDR2 SMNVEV (reference sequence). The CDR3 spans 19 residues. Losses at the gene ends were 6 bases for V and 4 bases for J; bases not matched to a gene: 16. This CDR3 is CASRDPGQGAGTYNSPLHF. CDR3 DNA sequence: TGTGCCAGCAGGGATCCGGGACAGGGAGCCGGCACTTATAATTCACCCCTCCACTTT.

The V and J genes are TRBV30 and TRBJ2-1, with 7 bases that match TRBD2. V was clipped by 0 bases and J by 0 bases; unmatched bases: 14. The CDR3 totals 19 residues. Germline V gene sequence: CDR1 GTSNPN, CDR2 SVGIG (reference sequence). CDR3 protein: CAWSVWAGVRRSSYNEQFF. DNA for the CDR3: TGTGCCTGGAGTGTGTGGGCGGGGGTACGTCGGAGCTCCTACAATGAGCAGTTCTTC.

The V gene is TRBV28, the J gene TRBJ1-5; no firm D call. The germline CDR1 and CDR2 sequences are MDHEN and SYDVKM. V lost 3 bases and J lost 6, with 9 bases in between. This CDR3 region has 13 residues. The CDR3 DNA is TGTGCCAGCAGTTTTTCAGGAACTCAGCCCCAGCATTTT. It specifies CASSFSGTQPQHF.

V gene TRBV6-5 combines with J gene TRBJ2-5; 10 positions match TRBD1. The J call may be incorrect, as the DNA end agrees better with TRBJ2-7. The CDR3 has 14 residues. The V gene's germline CDR1 is MNHEY and CDR2 SVGAGI. CDR3 loop: CASSSDRGLHEQYF. CDR3 nucleotide sequence: TGTGCCAGCAGCTCTGACAGGGGGCTCCACGAGCAGTACTTC.

V and J are TRBV11-2 and TRBJ1-1; D gene ambiguous. CDR1 and CDR2 (germline): SGHAT, FQNNGV. Trimming stripped 2 bases from V and 1 base from J, with 8 bases between. This CDR3 is built from 14 residues. For the CDR3, the DNA is TGTGCCAGCAGCTTAACACCAGGGAACACTGAAGCTTTCTTT. Translation: CASSLTPGNTEAFF.

The CDR3 spells CASSLGLANNEQFF. The CDR3 coding sequence is TGTGCCAGCAGCTTGGGTCTAGCGAACAATGAGCAGTTCTTC. J is TRBJ2-1 and V is TRBV5-6, with a weak D call TRBD2 (6 bases). CDR3 size: 14 residues. Germline CDR1 reads SGHDT; CDR2 reads YYEEEE. V lost 0 bases and J 5 bases, leaving 9 bases between the germline ends. The full variable domain, completed using reference TRBV5-6 and TRBJ2-1, is DAGVTQSPTHLIKTRGQQVTLRCSPKSGHDTVSWYQQALGQGPQFIFQYYEEEERQRGNFPDRFSGHQFPNYSSELNVNALLLGDSALYLCASSLGLANNEQFFGPGTRLTVL.

Relative to its sample, this clone is large. This rearrangement joins TRBV19 to TRBJ2-1; D perhaps matches TRBD2 (6 bases). The germline V gene encodes CDR1 LNHDA and CDR2 SQIVND (reference sequence). Between the trimmed V and J ends, which lost 4 bases and 5 bases, there was a span of 15 bases. This CDR3 has 15 residues. The CDR3 DNA follows: TGTGCCAGTAGTAATAGGGCGGGACTTCACAATGAGCAGTTCTTC. Its translation is CASSNRAGLHNEQFF.

J is TRBJ1-5 and V is TRBV21-1. TRBV21-1 represents a pseudogene. This CDR3 region has 19 residues. The chain's CDR3 is CATRDKTGSLAPIHQPQHF. CDR3 bases: TGTGCCACACGCGACAAGACCGGGTCCCTAGCCCCTATACATCAGCCCCAGCATTTT.

The chain uses TRBV2 and TRBJ2-5; 10 bases align to TRBD1. This CDR3 is built from 13 residues. The V gene end was trimmed by 9 bases and the J gene end by 3 bases; junction bases not matched to a gene: 4. In germline, CDR1 is SNHLY, CDR2 FYNNEI. The CDR3 coding sequence is TGTGCCAGAGGGACAGGGGTGGAAGAGACCCAGTACTTC. Translated: CARGTGVEETQYF.